The subject of this entry is one T cell receptor (beta chain). This specimen comes from a study of T cell responses to AZD1222 COVID-19 vaccine. V was pared by 6 bases and J by 8 bases, with 8 bases of the junction left unmatched. The CDR3 totals 13 residues. Germline V lookup: CDR1 SNHLY, CDR2 FYNNEI. Clones were sequenced by immunoSEQ multiplex PCR, and TCRdb holds only the in-frame ones, with some missing. Here the sample spans some 130,000 clones, more than 80% being singletons. This TCR was sampled from an adult in good health. Sample: peripheral blood, taken on day 0 of AZD1222 vaccination. The gene calls are TRBV2 and TRBJ1-2; TRBD1 aligns across 8 bases. CDR3: CASRRTGTEGYTF. In DNA form, the CDR3 reads TGTGCCAGCAGGAGGACAGGGACAGAAGGCTACACCTTC.